The 6 T cell receptor beta chains below were found in one sample sequenced in a study of Ad26.COV2.S vaccination and SARS-CoV-2 variants. Treatment given: 19 received Ad26.COV2.S at low or high dose, single or two shots; about 5 received placebo; per-sample allocation not given. After the first vaccine or placebo injection, samples were drawn on day 63. Clones were sequenced by immunoSEQ multiplex PCR, and TCRdb holds only the in-frame ones, with some missing. Of about 220,000 clones in the sample, 88% were seen once. This specimen was peripheral blood, taken in a trial of Ad26.COV2.S vaccine versus placebo. These receptor sequences come from a person between 18 and 65 years old who received the Ad26.COV2.S COVID-19 vaccine or a placebo.

Notes on this clone: Distinct nucleotide sequences in the sample also encode this CDR3. The chain combines TRBV5-1 with TRBJ2-2; D might be TRBD1 (5 bases). The CDR3 has 14 amino acids. The germline gives CDR1 SGHRS, CDR2 YFSETQ. With 2 bases removed from V and 1 base from J, the gap between germline ends came to 6 bases. The CDR3 region is CASSLGQNTGELFF. The CDR3 DNA reads as TGCGCCAGCAGCTTAGGACAGAACACCGGGGAGCTGTTTTTT. The whole variable domain, remainder taken from reference TRBV5-1 and TRBJ2-2, is KAGVTQTPRYLIKTRGQQVTLSCSPISGHRSVSWYQQTPGQGLQFLFEYFSETQRNKGNFPGRFSGRQFSNSRSEMNVSTLELGDSALYLCASSLGQNTGELFFGEGSRLTVL.

This clone was counted a single time. The rearrangement uses TRBV6-5 and TRBJ2-5, with TRBD1 identical over 7 bases. Trimming took 6 bases from V and 0 from J; bases not matched to a gene: 1. CDR3 length equals 13 residues. Germline CDR1 is MNHEY and CDR2 is SVGAGI. CDR3: CASRGQNQETQYF. CDR3 in DNA: TGTGCCAGCAGGGGACAGAACCAAGAGACCCAGTACTTC.

The chain employs TRBV18 and TRBJ2-7; 8 nucleotides agree with TRBD1. Germline CDR1 reads KGHSH; CDR2 reads LQKENI. The V segment lost 5 bases and the J segment 3 bases; nucleotides outside the gene matches: 6. CDR3 length: 14 amino acids. CDR3 nucleotide sequence: TGTGCCAGCTCAGCCTTTGGACAGGGCTACGAGCAGTACTTC. Its protein product is CASSAFGQGYEQYF.

The V and J genes are TRBV5-1 and TRBJ2-7, with D maybe TRBD2 (7 bases). The V gene's germline CDR1 is SGHRS and CDR2 YFSETQ. Trimming removed 0 bases from V and 4 bases from J, with 20 bases in between. The CDR3 totals 17 residues. The chain's CDR3 is CASSLAGGRTSSYEQYF. The DNA of the CDR3 is TGCGCCAGCAGCTTGGCGGGGGGCCGCACCTCGTCATACGAGCAGTACTTC.

CDR3 DNA: TGTGCCAGCAGCCATCGGACCGGGACTAGCGCCGACAATGAGCAGTTCTTC. Translating it yields CASSHRTGTSADNEQFF. V usage is TRBV7-3 and J usage is TRBJ2-1; 10 positions match TRBD2. Trimming at V came to 5 bases and at J to 5 bases, leaving 12 bases not matched to a gene. This CDR3 spans 17 amino acids. The germline V gene encodes CDR1 SGHTA and CDR2 FQGTGA.

This rearrangement joins TRBV11-1 to TRBJ2-1; weak D call: TRBD1 (5 bases). The germline V gene has CDR1 SGHAT and CDR2 FQDESV (reference sequence). CDR3 length equals 15 residues. V was clipped by 0 bases and J by 9 bases, with 15 bases between them. The CDR3 is CASSLAFDSFREQFF. As DNA, the CDR3 is TGTGCCAGCAGCTTAGCTTTCGACAGTTTCCGTGAGCAGTTCTTC.